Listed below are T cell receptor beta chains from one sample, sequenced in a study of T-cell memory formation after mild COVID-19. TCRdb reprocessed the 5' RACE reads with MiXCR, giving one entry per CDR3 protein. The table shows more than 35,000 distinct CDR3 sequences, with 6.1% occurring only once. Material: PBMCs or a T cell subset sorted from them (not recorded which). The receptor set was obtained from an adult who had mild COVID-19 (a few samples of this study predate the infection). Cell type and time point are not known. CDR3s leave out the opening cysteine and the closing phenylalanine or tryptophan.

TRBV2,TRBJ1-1,ASDLQSLNTEAF
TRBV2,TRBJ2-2,ASRPTESPTGELF
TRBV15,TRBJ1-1,ATSRDGRMTEAF
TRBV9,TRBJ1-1,ASSRNRTKTMNTEAF
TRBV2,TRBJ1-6,ASSVKSPLH
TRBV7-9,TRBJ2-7,ASSLAQSYEQY
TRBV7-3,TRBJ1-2,ASSLTPGGNYGYT
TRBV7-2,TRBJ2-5,ASSLDGAREETQY
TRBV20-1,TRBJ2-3,SAPTEGGWRVDTQY
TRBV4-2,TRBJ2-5,ASSQDPYQETQY
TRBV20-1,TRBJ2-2,SILAAGELF
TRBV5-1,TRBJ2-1,ASTLAGGPRNEQF
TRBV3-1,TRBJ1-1,ASSQPNTEAF
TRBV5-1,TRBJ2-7,ASSYYGTSYEQY
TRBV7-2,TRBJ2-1,ASSTSGRVGNEQF
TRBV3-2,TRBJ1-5,ASSQDLVRRSGQPQH
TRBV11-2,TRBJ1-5,ASSLEPGGFQPQH
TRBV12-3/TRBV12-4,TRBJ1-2,ASSPGTGRN
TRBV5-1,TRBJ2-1,ASSSIAASYNEQF
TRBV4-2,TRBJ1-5,ASSQDRAQPQH
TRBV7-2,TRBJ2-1,ASSLSKGGGSREF
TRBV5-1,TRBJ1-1,ASSLEWGWNEAF
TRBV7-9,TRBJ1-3,ASSLSDSGNTIY
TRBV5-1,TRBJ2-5,ASSLVPGQGPPGD
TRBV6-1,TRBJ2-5,ASSEGGSQETQY
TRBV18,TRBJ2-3,ASSPRQGFGTDTQY
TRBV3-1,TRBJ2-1,ASSPLRRGRYNEQF